What follows describes a single T cell receptor beta chain. Germline CDR1 SNHLY, CDR2 FYNNEI. This CDR3 is built from 15 residues. V was clipped by 4 bases and J by 2 bases, with 12 bases between them. Original processing methods: How many nucleated cells were present was estimated from reference gene primer amplification. Using immunoSEQ multiplex PCR, the repertoire was profiled, and TCRdb retains in-frame clones only, with some absent. V and J calls and clone size come straight from that table; D and trimming were deduced from the DNA. The sample consists of 200,000 to 300,000 clones, roughly 84% of them appearing once. The data derive from a study of blood T cell repertoires in COVID-19. About the study: The origin of the acute and convalescent COVID-19 samples was the United States, Italy and Spain. In each case, the material was cDNA or gDNA derived from T cells, B-cell-depleted T cells, or PBMCs.

The TCR was taken from a human donor in a cohort sampled during active COVID-19. The chain joins TRBV2 to TRBJ2-4; D is uncertain. Sample: peripheral blood. CDR3 sequence reads: CASSVLEFPKNIQYF. CDR3 nucleotides: TGTGCCAGCAGTGTCTTGGAGTTTCCCAAAAACATTCAGTACTTC.